This T cell receptor beta chain emerged from a study of CD4 T cells in relation to SARS-CoV-2 and coronaviruses. Across the whole study: Shared crossreactive spike epitopes were mapped to their HLA restriction. Study results and caveats: Samples before the pandemic and after infection were not matched within any donor. About 65% of donors had memory CD4+ clonotypes crossrecognizing SARS-CoV-2 and common cold coronavirus spike.

Deep TCR-beta sequencing used DNA from uncultured naive and memory CD4+ T cells. Measured with immunoSEQ multiplex PCR; TCRdb has only the in-frame clones, and not every one. The sample has more than 50,000 clones, 86% seen once. As for this clone: Antigen: not known.

CDR3 size: 14 residues. The V and J ends lost 4 bases and 2 bases respectively, with 10 bases between them. Germline values: CDR1 MNHNY, CDR2 SVGAGI (reference sequence). Unexposed donor CD4+ T cells date from about 2011-2018, before the COVID-19 pandemic. The sequencing sample was made of memory CD4+ T cells from PBMCs. V gene TRBV6-6 combines with J gene TRBJ2-3; the D gene could be TRBD1 or TRBD2 (5 bases each). This clonotype originated in a human donor in good health. Here the CDR3 DNA reads TGTGCCAGCAGTTGGGGGTCCGACACAGATACGCAGTATTTT. Translating it yields CASSWGSDTDTQYF.